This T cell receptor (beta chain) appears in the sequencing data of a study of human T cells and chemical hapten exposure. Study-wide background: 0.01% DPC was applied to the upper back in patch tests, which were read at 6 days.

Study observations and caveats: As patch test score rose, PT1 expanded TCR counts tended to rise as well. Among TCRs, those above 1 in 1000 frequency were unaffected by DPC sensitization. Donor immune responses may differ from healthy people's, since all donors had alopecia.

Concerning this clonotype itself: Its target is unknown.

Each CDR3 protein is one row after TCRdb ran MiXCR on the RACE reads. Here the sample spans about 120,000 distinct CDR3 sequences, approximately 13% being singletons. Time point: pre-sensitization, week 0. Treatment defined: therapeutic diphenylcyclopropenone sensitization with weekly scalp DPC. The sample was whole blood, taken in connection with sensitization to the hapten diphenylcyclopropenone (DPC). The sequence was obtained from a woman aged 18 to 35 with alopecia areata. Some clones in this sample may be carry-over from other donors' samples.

The CDR3 here is CASSDGQGSSGNTIYF. The CDR3 DNA sequence: TGTGCCAGCAGTGACGGACAGGGGAGCTCTGGAAACACCATATATTTT. The V call is TRBV2, the J call TRBJ1-3; 9 nucleotides align to TRBD1. V trimming: 3 bases; J trimming: 0 bases; junction bases outside the gene matches: 3. CDR3 length: 16 residues. Germline CDR1 is SNHLY and CDR2 is FYNNEI.